The present entry profiles one TCR beta chain with its context. Its antigen remains unidentified. Base-call qualities are not available, and no considerably larger clone is one nucleotide away. This sample was taken from a study of blood T cell repertoires in COVID-19 (dated by TCRdb to between 2020 and 2021). Background on the whole study: The collaborator samples originated in the United States, Italy and Spain and spanned the acute and convalescent phases of COVID-19. The samples were drawn from two sources: the first 160 participants of the ongoing ImmuneRACE study, and 1,254 subjects contributed by 6 global collaborators. The repertoires were released in a freely available public database meant as a resource for research on the immune response to SARS-CoV-2. A de-identified subject ID, COVID-19 status, age in years and sex were almost always included in the sample metadata. Where available, HLA class I and class II types were obtained from metadata supplied by the sample provider rather than from assay-based typing. The material from the prospective study consisted of cDNA or gDNA derived from T cells, B-cell-depleted T cells, or PBMCs. Deeply sampled blood TCRbeta repertoires from subjects exposed to, actively infected with, or recovered from COVID-19 were included in the dataset.

TCRbeta CDR3 regions were amplified from genomic DNA by means of the immunoSEQ Assay, a bias-controlled multiplex PCR. The authors' pipeline ran thus. Within the assay, amplification of reference gene primers was used to estimate how many nucleated cells each sample contained. To quantify the absolute abundance of each unique TCRbeta CDR3 rearrangement, sequence reads were collapsed and filtered. For each sample, productive Simpson clonality was calculated by taking the square root of Simpson's diversity index across productive rearrangements. As stored in TCRdb, this immuneACCESS dataset retains in-frame rearrangements with V and J assigned. A fraction of the clones does not appear; measured against another copy, unresolved V genes explain less than half of the discrepancy, and the remainder lacks a known reason. Clonal size and the V and J genes are those of that table, whereas D and trimming came from the DNA. The sample has about 240,000 clones on record, roughly 85% of them singletons. Together, the top ten hold approximately 3.8% of the sample.

There are 17 amino acids in the CDR3, from cysteine to phenylalanine inclusive. Only the CDR3 DNA stays, 51 bases, in frame from base 1. The germline V gene gives CDR1 as SGHTA and CDR2 as FQGNSA. The junction shows trimming of 3 bases on V and 4 bases on J, and the gene matches do not reach 9 bases of it. Overall study results and their limits: How much clinical and demographic metadata was included differed by source and by participant, and the metadata was provided uncurated.

Participants in the prospective study were enrolled through a virtual design, were aged 18 to 89 years, and lived in approximately 25 United States geographic areas. In the prospective study, cohorts were assigned on the basis of participant-reported clinical history obtained from a screening survey and a study questionnaire. Exposed participants were defined as having been in contact with someone with a PCR-confirmed or clinician-diagnosed COVID-19 case within 2 weeks of study entry. Mobile phlebotomists in the prospective study collected whole blood, serum and a nasopharyngeal or oropharyngeal swab from every participant. Additional blood draws and questionnaires over an approximately 2-month period could optionally be provided by prospective study participants. Before DNA extraction, blood samples from the prospective study were shipped at room temperature or frozen.

Specimen: PBMCs or T cells enriched from blood (not recorded which). Recombination connected TRBV7-2 to TRBJ2-2; TRBD2 matches 9 bases in the middle. The clonotype comes from a woman aged 40 to 50 who had been exposed to COVID-19. At the DNA level, the sequence is TGTGCCAGCAGCTTTAGCGGGGGAGGTGTTCCCACCGGGGAGCTGTTTTTT. The resulting protein is CASSFSGGGVPTGELFF.